This TCR beta chain was recorded in a study of cytomegalovirus exposure and HLA in healthy donors. Study details: Of some 400 genotyped donors, about 81% clustered with self-reported Caucasian donors. Notes on the study in general: It was assumed in the presence/absence analyses that sequencing depth was roughly uniform across donors. There were under 200 TCR beta chains listed as cytomegalovirus-associated.

Turning to this clone: Its antigen remains unidentified. Its ends do not fully match the called genes, so a read error is possible.

Primers: 60 Vbeta forward and 13 Jbeta reverse. Clones were read by immunoSEQ multiplex PCR, and TCRdb kept only the in-frame ones, dropping some. In the table there are around 140,000 clones, around nine tenths of which are singletons. The source is a woman in her 30s in good health and CMV-seronegative. Sequencing input: PBMCs.

The CDR3 loop reads CASSPRPRTGSYPF. CDR3 nucleotides: TGCGCCAGCAGCCCCCGACCGAGGACAGGAAGCTACCCCTTC. V gene TRBV5-1 combines with J gene TRBJ1-2, with 7 bases lining up with TRBD1. From germline, CDR1 is SGHRS and CDR2 YFSETQ. CDR3 length: 14 residues.